The entry below gives a single T cell receptor beta chain sequence along with its context. The sample belongs to a study of blood T cell repertoires in COVID-19. At the level of the study: COVID-19 samples collected from the United States, Italy and Spain covered acute and convalescent phases. PBMCs, B-cell-depleted T cells, or T cells were the source of the cDNA or gDNA that made up the material.

Germline loops: CDR1 ENHRY, CDR2 SYGVKD. This CDR3 has 13 residues. Trimming shortened V by 10 bases and J by 0 bases, and 12 bases separated the two germline ends. Original analysis: The authors estimated nucleated cell counts from reference gene primer amplification. The data were produced by immunoSEQ multiplex PCR, yet TCRdb's version contains in-frame clones alone and is incomplete. The V and J calls and clone size come from that table; D and trimming were worked out from the DNA. The data show 30,000 to 45,000 clones, over 65% seen once. The rearrangement uses TRBV10-3 and TRBJ1-1; tentatively, D is TRBD1 (5 bases). The specimen sequenced was peripheral blood. The clonotype comes from a man aged 55 to 70 with active COVID-19. The CDR3 DNA reads as TGTGCCACCGAGGCAGGGATGAACACTGAAGCTTTCTTT. Translation gives CATEAGMNTEAFF.